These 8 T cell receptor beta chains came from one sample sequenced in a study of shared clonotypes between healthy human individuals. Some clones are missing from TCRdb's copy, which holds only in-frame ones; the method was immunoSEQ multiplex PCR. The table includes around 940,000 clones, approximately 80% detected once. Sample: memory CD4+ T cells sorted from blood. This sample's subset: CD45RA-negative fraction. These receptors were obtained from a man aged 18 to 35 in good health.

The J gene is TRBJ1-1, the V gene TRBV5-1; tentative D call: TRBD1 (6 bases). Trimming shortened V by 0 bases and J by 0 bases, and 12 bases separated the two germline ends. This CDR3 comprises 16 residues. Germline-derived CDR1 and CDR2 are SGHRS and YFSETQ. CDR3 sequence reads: CASSLAGGGMNTEAFF. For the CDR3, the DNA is TGCGCCAGCAGCTTGGCCGGGGGCGGAATGAACACTGAAGCTTTCTTT.

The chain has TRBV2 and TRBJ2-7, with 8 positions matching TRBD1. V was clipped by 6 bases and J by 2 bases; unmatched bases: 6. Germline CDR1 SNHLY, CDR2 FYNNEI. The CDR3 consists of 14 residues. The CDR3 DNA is TGTGCCAGCAGCGCCGGACAGGGCACCTACGAGCAGTACTTC. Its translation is CASSAGQGTYEQYF. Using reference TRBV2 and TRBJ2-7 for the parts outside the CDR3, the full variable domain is EPEVTQTPSHQVTQMGQEVILRCVPISNHLYFYWYRQILGQKVEFLVSFYNNEISEKSEIFDDQFSVERPDGSNFTLKIRSTKLEDSAMYFCASSAGQGTYEQYFGPGTRLTVT.

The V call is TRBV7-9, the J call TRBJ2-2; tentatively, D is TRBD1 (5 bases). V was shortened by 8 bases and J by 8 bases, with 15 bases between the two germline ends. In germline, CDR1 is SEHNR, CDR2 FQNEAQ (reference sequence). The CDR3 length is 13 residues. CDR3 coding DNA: TGTGCCAGCGGACAATGGACGGGTGGGGAGCTGTTTTTT. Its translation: CASGQWTGGELFF.

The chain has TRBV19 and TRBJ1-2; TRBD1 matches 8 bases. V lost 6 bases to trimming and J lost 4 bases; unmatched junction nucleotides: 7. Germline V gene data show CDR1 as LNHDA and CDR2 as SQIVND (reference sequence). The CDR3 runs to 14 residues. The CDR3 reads CASRPGQGSYGYTF. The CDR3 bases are TGTGCCAGTAGACCAGGACAGGGCTCCTATGGCTACACCTTC.

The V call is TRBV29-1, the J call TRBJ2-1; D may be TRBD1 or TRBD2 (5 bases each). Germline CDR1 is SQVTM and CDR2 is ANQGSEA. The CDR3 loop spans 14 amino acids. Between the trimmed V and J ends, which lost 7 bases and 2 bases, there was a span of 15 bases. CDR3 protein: CSASGTQAYNEQFF. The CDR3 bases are TGCAGCGCCTCAGGGACCCAAGCCTACAATGAGCAGTTCTTC.

CDR3 nucleotides: TGCGCCAGCAGGGACACTACCTCTGGAAACACCATATATTTT. Its translation is CASRDTTSGNTIYF. The chain is built from TRBV10-2 and TRBJ1-3; D may be TRBD1 (5 bases). The CDR3 has 14 residues. V was pared by 6 bases and J by 0 bases, with 9 bases between. The germline V gene has CDR1 WSHSY and CDR2 SAAADI.

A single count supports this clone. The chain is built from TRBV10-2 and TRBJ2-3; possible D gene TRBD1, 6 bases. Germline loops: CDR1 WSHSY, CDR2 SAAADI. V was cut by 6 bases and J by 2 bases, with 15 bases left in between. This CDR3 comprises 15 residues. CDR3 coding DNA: TGCGCCAGCAGAATCGGACAGCAGCCCACAGATACGCAGTATTTT. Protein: CASRIGQQPTDTQYF.

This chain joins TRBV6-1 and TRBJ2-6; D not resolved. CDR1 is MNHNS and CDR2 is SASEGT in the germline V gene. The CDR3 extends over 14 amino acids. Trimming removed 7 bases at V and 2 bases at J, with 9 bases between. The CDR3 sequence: CASKKTTGANVLTF. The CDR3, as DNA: TGTGCCAGCAAGAAGACAACTGGGGCCAACGTCCTGACTTTC.